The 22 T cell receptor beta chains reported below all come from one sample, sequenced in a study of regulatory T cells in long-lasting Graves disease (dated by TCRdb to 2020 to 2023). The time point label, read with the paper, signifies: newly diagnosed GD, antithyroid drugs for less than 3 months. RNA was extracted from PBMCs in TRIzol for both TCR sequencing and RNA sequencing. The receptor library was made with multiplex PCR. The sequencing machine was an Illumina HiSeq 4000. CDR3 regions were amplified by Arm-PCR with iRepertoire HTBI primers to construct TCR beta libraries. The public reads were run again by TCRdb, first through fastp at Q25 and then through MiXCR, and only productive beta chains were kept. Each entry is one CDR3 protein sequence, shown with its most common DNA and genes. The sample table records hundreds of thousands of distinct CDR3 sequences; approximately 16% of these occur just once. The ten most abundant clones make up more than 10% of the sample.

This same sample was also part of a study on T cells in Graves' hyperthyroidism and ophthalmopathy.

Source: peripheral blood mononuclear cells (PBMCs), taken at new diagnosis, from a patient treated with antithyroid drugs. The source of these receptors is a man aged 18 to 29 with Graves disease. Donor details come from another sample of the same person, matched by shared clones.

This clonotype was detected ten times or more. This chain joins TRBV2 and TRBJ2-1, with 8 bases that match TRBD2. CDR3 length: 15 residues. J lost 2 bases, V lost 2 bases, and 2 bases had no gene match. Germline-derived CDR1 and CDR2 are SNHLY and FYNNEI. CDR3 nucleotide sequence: TGTGCCAGCAGTGAAAGCGGGAGCACCTACAATGAGCAGTTCTTC. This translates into CASSESGSTYNEQFF.

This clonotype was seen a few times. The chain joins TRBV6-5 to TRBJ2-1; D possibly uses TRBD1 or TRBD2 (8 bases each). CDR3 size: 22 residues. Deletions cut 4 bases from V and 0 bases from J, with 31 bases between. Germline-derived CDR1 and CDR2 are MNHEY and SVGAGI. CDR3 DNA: TGTGCCAGCAGTTCAAGGACAGGGTTTTCTAGCGGGTCTAAAAGCTCCTACAATGAGCAGTTCTTC. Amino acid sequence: CASSSRTGFSSGSKSSYNEQFF.

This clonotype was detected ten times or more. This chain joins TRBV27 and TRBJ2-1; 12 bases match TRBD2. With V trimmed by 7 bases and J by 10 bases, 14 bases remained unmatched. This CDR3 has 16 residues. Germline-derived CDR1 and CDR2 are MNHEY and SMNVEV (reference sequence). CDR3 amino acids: CASNPSGRAGVGEQFF. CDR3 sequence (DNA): TGTGCCAGCAATCCTAGCGGGAGGGCCGGAGTCGGCGAGCAGTTCTTC.

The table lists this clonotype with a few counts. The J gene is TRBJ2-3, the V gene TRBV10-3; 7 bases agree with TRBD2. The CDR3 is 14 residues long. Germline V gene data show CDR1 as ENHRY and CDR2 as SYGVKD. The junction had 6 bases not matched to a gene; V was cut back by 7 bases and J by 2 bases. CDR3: CAINSGLFTDTQYF. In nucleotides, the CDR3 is TGTGCCATCAACTCGGGACTATTCACAGATACGCAGTATTTT.

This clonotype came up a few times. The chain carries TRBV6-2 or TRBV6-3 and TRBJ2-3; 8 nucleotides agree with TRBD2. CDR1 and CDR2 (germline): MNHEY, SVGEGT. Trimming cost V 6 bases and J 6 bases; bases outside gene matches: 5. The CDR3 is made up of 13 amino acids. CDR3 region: CASRPPGGDTQYF. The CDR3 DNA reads TGTGCCAGCAGACCCCCGGGGGGGGATACGCAGTATTTT.

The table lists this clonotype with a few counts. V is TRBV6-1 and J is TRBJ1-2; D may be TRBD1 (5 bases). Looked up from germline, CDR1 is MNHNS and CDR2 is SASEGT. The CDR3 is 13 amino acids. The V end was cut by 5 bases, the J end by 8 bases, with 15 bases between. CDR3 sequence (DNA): TGTGCCAGCAGTCCCCTAAAGCGGGACGGCTACACCTTC. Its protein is CASSPLKRDGYTF.

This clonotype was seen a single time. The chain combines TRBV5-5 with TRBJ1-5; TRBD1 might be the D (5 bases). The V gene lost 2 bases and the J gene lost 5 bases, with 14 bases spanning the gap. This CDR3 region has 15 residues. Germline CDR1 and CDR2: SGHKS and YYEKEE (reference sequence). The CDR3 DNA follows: TGTGCCAGCAGCTTCGGGGCAGGCCTCTATCAGCCCCAGCATTTT. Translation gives CASSFGAGLYQPQHF.

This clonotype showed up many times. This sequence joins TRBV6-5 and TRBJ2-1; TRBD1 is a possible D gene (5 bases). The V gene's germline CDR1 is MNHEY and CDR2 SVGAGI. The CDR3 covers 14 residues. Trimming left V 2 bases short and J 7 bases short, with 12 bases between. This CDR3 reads CASSYASTANEQFF. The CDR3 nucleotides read TGTGCCAGCAGTTACGCCTCGACAGCAAATGAGCAGTTCTTC.

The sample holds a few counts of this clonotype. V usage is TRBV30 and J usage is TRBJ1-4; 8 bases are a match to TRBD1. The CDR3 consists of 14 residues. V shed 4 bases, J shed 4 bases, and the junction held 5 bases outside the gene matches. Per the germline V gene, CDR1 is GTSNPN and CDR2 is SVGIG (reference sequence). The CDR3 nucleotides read TGTGCCTGGACCGCGACAGGGGTTAATGAAAAACTGTTTTTT. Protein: CAWTATGVNEKLFF.

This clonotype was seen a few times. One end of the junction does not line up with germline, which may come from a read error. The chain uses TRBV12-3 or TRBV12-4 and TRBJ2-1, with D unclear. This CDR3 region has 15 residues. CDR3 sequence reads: CASSFFQSSNNEQSF. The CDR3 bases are TGTGCCAGCAGTTTTTTTCAATCCAGTAACAATGAGCAGTCCTTC.

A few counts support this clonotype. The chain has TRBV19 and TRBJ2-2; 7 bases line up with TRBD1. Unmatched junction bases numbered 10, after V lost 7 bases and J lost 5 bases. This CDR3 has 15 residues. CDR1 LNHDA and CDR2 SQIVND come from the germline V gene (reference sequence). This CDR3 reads CASTPDRRRTGELFF. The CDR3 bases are TGTGCCAGTACCCCGGACAGGAGGAGGACCGGGGAGCTGTTTTTT.

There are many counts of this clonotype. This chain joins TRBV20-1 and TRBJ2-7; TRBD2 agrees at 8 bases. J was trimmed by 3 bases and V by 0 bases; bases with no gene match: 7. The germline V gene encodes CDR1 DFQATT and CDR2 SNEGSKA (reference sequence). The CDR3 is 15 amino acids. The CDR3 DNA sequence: TGCAGTGCTAGAGATCTGACTAGCGTTATCTACGAGCAGTACTTC. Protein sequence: CSARDLTSVIYEQYF.

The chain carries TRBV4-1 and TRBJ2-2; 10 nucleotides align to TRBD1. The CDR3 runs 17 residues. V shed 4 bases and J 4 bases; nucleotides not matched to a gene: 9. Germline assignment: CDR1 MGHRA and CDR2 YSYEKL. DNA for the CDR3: TGCGCCAGCAGCCCACCGGACAGGGGGGTTTCCACCGGGGAGCTGTTTTTT. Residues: CASSPPDRGVSTGELFF.

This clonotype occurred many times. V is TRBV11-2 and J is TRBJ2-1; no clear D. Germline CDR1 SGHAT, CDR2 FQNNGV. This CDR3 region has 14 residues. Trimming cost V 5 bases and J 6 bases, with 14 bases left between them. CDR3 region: CASSPLTGLNEQFF. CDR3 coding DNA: TGTGCCAGCAGCCCTCTGACGGGTCTCAATGAGCAGTTCTTC.

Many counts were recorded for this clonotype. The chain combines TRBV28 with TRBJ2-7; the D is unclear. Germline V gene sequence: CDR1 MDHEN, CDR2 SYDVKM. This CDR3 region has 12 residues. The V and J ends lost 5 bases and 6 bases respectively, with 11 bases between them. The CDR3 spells CASSRSVSEQYF. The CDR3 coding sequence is TGTGCCAGCAGTCGCTCGGTTTCCGAGCAGTACTTC.

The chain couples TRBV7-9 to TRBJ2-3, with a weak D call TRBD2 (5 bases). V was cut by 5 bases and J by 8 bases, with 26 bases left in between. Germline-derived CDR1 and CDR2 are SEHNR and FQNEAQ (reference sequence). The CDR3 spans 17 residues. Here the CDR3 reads CASSPSRLGHKGGTQYF. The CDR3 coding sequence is TGTGCCAGCAGCCCCAGTCGTTTGGGCCACAAAGGAGGTACGCAGTATTTT.

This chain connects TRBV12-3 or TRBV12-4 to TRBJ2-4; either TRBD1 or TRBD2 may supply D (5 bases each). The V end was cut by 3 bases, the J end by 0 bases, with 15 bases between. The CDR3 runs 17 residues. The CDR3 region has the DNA TGTGCCAGCAGTTTCGGGACCTTATTACTAGCCAAAAACATTCAGTACTTC. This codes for CASSFGTLLLAKNIQYF.

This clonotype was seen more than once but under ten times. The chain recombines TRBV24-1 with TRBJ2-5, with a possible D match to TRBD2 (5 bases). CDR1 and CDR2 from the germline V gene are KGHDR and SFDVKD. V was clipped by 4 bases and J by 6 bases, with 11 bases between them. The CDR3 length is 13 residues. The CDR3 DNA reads TGTGCCACCAGTGACCCCGGGGTAAAGACCCAGTACTTC. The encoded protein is CATSDPGVKTQYF.

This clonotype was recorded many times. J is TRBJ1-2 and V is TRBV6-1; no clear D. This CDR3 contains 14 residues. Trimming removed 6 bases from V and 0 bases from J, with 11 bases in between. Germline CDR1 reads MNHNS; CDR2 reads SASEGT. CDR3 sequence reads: CASSDQDPNYGYTF. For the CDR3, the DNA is TGTGCCAGCAGCGACCAGGATCCTAACTATGGCTACACCTTC.

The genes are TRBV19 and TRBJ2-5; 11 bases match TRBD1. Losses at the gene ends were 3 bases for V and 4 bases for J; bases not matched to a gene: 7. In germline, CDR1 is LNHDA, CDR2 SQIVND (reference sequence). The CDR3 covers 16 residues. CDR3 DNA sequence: TGTGCCAGTAGTATTGGAAAAGGGACAGGGGGAGAGACCCAGTACTTC. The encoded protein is CASSIGKGTGGETQYF.

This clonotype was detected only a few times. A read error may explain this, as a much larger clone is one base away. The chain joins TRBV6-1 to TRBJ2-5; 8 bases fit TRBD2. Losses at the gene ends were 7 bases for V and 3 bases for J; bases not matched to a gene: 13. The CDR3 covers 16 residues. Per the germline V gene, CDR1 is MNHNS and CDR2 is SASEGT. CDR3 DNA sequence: TGTGCCAGCAAGATCCTACCAGCGGGAGAGGAAGAGACCCAGTACTTC. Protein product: CASKILPAGEEETQYF.

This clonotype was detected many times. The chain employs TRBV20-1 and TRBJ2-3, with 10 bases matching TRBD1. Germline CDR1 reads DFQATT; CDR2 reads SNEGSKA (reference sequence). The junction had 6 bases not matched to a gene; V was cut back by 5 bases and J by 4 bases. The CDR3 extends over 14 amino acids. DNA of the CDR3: TGCAGTGCTGGGGGGACAGGGGTGGCAGATACGCAGTATTTT. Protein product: CSAGGTGVADTQYF.